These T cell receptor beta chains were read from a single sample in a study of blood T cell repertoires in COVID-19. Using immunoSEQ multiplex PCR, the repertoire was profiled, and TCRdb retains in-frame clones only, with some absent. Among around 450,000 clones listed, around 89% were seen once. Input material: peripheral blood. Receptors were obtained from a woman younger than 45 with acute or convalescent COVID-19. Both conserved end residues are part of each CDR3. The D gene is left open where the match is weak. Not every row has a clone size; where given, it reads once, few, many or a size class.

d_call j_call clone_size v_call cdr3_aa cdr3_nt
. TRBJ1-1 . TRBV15 CATSRDYRSPTEAFF TGTGCCACCAGCAGAGATTATCGGAGCCCCACTGAAGCTTTCTTT
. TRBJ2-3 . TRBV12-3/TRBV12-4 CASSSNTDTQYF TGTGCCAGCAGTTCTAACACAGATACGCAGTATTTT
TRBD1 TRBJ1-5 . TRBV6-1 CASSARTGPLINQPQHF TGTGCCAGCAGTGCCAGGACAGGCCCGCTCATTAATCAGCCCCAGCATTTT
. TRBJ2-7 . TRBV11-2 CASSLSGPYEQYF TGTGCCAGCAGCTTATCAGGCCCCTACGAGCAGTACTTC
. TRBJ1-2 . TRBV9 CASSNRELFGYGYTF TGTGCCAGTTCGAACAGGGAATTATTCGGCTATGGCTACACCTTC
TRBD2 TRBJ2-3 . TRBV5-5 CASSLGLAGGADTQYF TGTGCCAGCAGCCTAGGACTAGCGGGGGGCGCAGATACGCAGTATTTT
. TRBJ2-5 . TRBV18 CASSPSLAEETQYF TGTGCCAGCTCTCCGAGCTTGGCGGAAGAGACCCAGTACTTC
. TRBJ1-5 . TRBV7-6 CASSPNTGGGQPQHF TGTGCCAGCAGCCCAAACACGGGCGGAGGGCAGCCCCAGCATTTT
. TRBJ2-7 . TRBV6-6 CASSYAGVSEQYF TGTGCCAGCAGTTACGCCGGGGTTAGCGAGCAGTACTTC
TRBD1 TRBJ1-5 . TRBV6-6 CASRDRDTQPQHF TGTGCCAGCAGAGACAGGGATACTCAGCCCCAGCATTTT
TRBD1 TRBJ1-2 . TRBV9 CASSVDRGSGYTF TGTGCCAGCAGCGTCGACAGGGGTTCTGGCTACACCTTC
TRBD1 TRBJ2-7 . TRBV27 CASSSTLGSETGKYRASEQYF TGTGCCAGCAGTTCCACTCTAGGTTCCGAGACAGGGAAGTATCGAGCTAGCGAGCAGTACTTC
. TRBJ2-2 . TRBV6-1 CASSEGTLTGELFF TGTGCCAGCAGTGAAGGCACTCTAACCGGGGAGCTGTTTTTT
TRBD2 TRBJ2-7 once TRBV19 CASSILAGSSYEQYF TGTGCCAGTAGTATTCTAGCGGGGAGCTCCTACGAGCAGTACTTC
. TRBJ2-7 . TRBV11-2 CASSLLGGEQYF TGTGCCAGCAGCTTATTGGGGGGCGAGCAGTACTTC
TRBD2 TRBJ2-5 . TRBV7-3 CASSPVAGGKVETQYF TGTGCCAGCAGCCCAGTAGCGGGGGGAAAGGTAGAGACCCAGTACTTC
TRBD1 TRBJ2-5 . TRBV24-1 CATSDPGQMETQYF TGTGCCACCAGTGACCCGGGACAGATGGAGACCCAGTACTTC
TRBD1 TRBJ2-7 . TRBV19 CASSIRAGGAAYEQYF TGTGCCAGTAGTATCCGAGCAGGGGGCGCCGCCTACGAGCAGTACTTC
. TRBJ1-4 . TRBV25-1 CASSAAGRGAEKLFF TGTGCCAGCAGTGCCGCGGGCCGGGGGGCCGAAAAACTGTTTTTT
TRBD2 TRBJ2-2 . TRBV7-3 CASSPRGGAGTGELFF TGTGCCAGCAGCCCACGGGGGGGCGCGGGCACCGGGGAGCTGTTTTTT
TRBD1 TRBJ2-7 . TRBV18 CASSPDRVKEQYF TGTGCCAGCTCACCGGACAGGGTCAAGGAGCAGTACTTC
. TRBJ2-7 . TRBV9 CASSGKTSAHEQYF TGTGCCAGCAGCGGGAAAACTAGTGCCCACGAGCAGTACTTC
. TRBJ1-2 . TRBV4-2 CASSQDPRGGFYGYTF TGTGCCAGCAGCCAAGATCCTCGGGGGGGGTTCTATGGCTACACCTTC
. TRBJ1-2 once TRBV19 CASSTGPVWRGARNYGYTF TGTGCCAGTAGTACCGGCCCCGTGTGGAGGGGAGCCCGCAACTATGGCTACACCTTC
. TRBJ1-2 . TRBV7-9 CASSPRFATENYGYTF TGTGCCAGCAGCCCCCGATTTGCGACAGAGAACTATGGCTACACCTTC
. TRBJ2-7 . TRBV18 CASSPNRVPYEQYF TGTGCCAGCTCACCAAACAGGGTCCCCTACGAGCAGTACTTC
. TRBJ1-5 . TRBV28 CASRGTISNQPQHF TGTGCCAGCCGAGGAACCATTAGCAATCAGCCCCAGCATTTT
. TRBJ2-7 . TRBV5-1 CASSLGLPYEQYF TGCGCCAGCAGCTTGGGGCTCCCCTACGAGCAGTACTTC
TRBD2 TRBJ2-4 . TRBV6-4 CASSDSIAGRAKNIQYF TGTGCCAGCAGTGATTCTATAGCGGGCCGAGCCAAAAACATTCAGTACTTC
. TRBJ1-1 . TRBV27 CASSLGDTSGTEAFF TGTGCCAGCAGTCTAGGGGACACCTCGGGGACTGAAGCTTTCTTT
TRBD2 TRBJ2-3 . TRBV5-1 CASSPGLAATDTQYF TGCGCCAGCAGCCCTGGACTAGCAGCAACAGATACGCAGTATTTT
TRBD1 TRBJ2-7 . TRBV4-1 CASSHRQGEPYEQYF TGCGCCAGCAGCCATCGACAGGGGGAGCCCTACGAGCAGTACTTC
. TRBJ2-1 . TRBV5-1 CASIIGAEQFF TGCGCCAGCATCATAGGGGCTGAGCAGTTCTTC
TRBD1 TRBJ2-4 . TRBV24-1 CATSDSGGQFKNIQYF TGTGCCACCAGTGATTCAGGGGGACAGTTCAAAAACATTCAGTACTTC
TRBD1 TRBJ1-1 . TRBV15 CATSGRDRGMNTEAFF TGTGCCACCAGCGGACGTGACAGGGGAATGAACACTGAAGCTTTCTTT
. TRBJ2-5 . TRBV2 CASKDWAEETQYF TGTGCCAGCAAAGATTGGGCAGAAGAGACCCAGTACTTC
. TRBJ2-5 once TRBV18 CASSPRGDETQYF TGTGCCAGCTCACCACGGGGGGACGAGACCCAGTACTTC
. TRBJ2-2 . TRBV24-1 CASSGDTGELFF TGTGCCTCTTCCGGGGACACCGGGGAGCTGTTTTTT
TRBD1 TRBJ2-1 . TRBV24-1 CATSDLLRGLNEQFF TGTGCCACCAGTGATTTACTGAGGGGGCTGAATGAGCAGTTCTTC
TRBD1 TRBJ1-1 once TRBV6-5 CATADRTNTEAFF TGTGCCACCGCGGACAGGACGAACACTGAAGCTTTCTTT